This T cell receptor beta chain emerged from a study of blood T cell repertoires in COVID-19. Per germline, CDR1 SNHLY and CDR2 FYNNEI. V lost 6 bases and J lost 4, with 15 bases in between. CDR3 length: 14 amino acids. In its sample, this clone was seen once. Per the study methods: From reference gene primer amplification, estimates of nucleated cell counts were derived. Assay used: immunoSEQ multiplex PCR; TCRdb lists only in-frame clones, some missing. V, J and clone size reflect that table, while D and trimming were determined from the DNA. The data show 200,000 to 300,000 clones, with approximately 82% seen just once and 3.4% held by the top ten.

Input material: peripheral blood. This chain joins TRBV2 and TRBJ1-1; no firm D call. The clonotype originates from a woman under 30 with acute or convalescent COVID-19. CDR3 nucleotide sequence: TGTGCCAGCAGGCGGACCTGGGCGGGCACTGAAGCTTTCTTT. It codes for CASRRTWAGTEAFF.